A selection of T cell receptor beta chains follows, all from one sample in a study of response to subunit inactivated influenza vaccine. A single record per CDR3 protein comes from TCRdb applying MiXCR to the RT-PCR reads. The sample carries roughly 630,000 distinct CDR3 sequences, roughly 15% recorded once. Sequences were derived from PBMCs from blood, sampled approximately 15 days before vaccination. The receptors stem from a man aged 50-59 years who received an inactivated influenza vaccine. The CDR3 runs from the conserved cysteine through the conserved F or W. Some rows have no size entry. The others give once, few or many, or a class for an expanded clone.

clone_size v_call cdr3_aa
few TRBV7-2 CASSARQGERGGYTF
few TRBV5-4 CASSSTGGTQYF
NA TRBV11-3 CASSLGSGKAFF
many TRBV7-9 CASRPRGGNTEAFF
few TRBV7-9 CASSSSGGLGETQYF
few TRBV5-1 CASSLDTYGEQFF
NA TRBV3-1 CASSQMGGNTIYF
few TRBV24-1 CATRENRLADTDTQYF
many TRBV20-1 CSAETGAGNTIYF
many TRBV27 CASSFLLAGVGEQYF
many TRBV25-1 CASSEYSPGPIYNEQFF
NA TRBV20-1 CSDLKLDTGSSYEQYF
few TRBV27 CASSLKETANYGYTF
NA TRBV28 CASSLITLARGYSNQPQHF
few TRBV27 CASSTSDPRGEQFF
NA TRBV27 CASRGTSGEAYEQYF
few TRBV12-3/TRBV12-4 CASNPGTSGGLRETQYF
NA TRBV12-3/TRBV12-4 CASSPDRKNSPLHF
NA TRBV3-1 CAGSQVAGGETQYF
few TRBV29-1 CSVGGGRDRDDNEQFF
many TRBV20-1 CSARGQGGYEQYF
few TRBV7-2 CASSKTGGSAKNIQYF
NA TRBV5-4 CASSTEDGYNEQFF
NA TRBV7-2 CASSRQGAYTGELFF
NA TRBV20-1 CSASGRAGNEQFF
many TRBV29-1 CSVGESYEQYF
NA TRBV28 CASSDATGLDEQYF
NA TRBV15 CATSSMRQSGSNQPQHF
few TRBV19 CASSIRGRLDEQYF
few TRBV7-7 CASSPRLAGDNEQFF
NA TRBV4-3 CASSQVVWGGLDQQFF
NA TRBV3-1 CASSQVRISSYEQYF
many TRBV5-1 CASSLAPSGTGVYEQYF
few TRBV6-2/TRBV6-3 CASSPRRDDEQFF
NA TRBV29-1 CSGAGLSTDTQYF
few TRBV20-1 CSARGGQGVGEQYF
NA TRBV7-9 CASSFTGTTLSSGELFF
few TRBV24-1 CATSDFRGRSGADTQYF
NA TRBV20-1 CSARRIGTSGRASPDTQYF
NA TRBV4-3 CASSQASGATGELFF
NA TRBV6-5 CASSYSERERYNEQFF
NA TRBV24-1 CATSEPRSPPYNEQFF
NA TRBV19 CASSIVGIGEQYF
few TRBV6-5 CASSSSRRADTQYF
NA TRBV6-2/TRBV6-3 CASSYSAPRGQAIKANYGYTF
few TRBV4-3 CASSPGTKGQPQHF
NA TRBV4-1 CASSDGLAGGTDTQYF
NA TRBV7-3 CASSQQGSTGELFF
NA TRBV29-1 CSVETGNAYEQYF
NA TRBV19 CASTPGQGRWTGELFF
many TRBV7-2 CASSLDGGGNQPQHF
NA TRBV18 CASSPSPGGTESPLHF
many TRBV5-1 CASSLSRGPYEQYF
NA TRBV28 CASSPSLGLAGVAKNIQYF
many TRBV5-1 CASSSAANTEAFF
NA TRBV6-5 CASSYPLVSGRAGEQFF
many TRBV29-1 CSVGGVGRDQPQHF